The sequence of this TCR beta chain was determined in a study of T-cell reconstitution after alpha-beta-depleted transplantation in children. Germline assignment: CDR1 DFQATT and CDR2 SNEGSKA (reference sequence). The CDR3 extends over 15 amino acids. Trimming shortened V by 1 base and J by 4 bases, and 14 bases separated the two germline ends. This clonotype appeared a few times. A library of TCRbeta sequences, prepared with unique molecular identifiers, was generated. TCRdb recomputed calls from the PCR reads with MiXCR, one row per CDR3 protein. Here the sample spans around 480,000 distinct CDR3 sequences, about 31% being singletons.

Here the sequenced sample was PBMCs from the stem cell graft donor, taken from the stem cell graft. This clonotype was obtained from a human donor who donated a stem cell graft to a child with aplastic anemia. The rearrangement links TRBV20-1 to TRBJ1-5; D is possibly TRBD1 (5 bases). The CDR3 DNA follows: TGCAGTGCTAGAGGATCAGGGTCGGGGAATCAGCCCCAGCATTTT. Protein product: CSARGSGSGNQPQHF.